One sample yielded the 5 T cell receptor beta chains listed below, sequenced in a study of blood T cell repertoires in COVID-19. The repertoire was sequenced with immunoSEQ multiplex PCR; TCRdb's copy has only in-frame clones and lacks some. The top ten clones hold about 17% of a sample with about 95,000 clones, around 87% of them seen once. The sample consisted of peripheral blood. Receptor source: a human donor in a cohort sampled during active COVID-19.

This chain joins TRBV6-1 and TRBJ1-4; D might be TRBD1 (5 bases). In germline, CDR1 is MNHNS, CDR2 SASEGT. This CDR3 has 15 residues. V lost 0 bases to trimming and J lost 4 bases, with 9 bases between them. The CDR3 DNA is TGTGCCAGCAGTGAAGCTCAGGGTGGTAATGAAAAACTGTTTTTT. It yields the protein CASSEAQGGNEKLFF.

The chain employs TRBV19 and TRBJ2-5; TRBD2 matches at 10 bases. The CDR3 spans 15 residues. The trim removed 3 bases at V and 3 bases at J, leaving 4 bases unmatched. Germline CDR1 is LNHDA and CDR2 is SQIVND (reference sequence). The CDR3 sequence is CASSMIAGGKETQYF. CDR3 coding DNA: TGTGCCAGTAGTATGATAGCGGGGGGTAAAGAGACCCAGTACTTC.

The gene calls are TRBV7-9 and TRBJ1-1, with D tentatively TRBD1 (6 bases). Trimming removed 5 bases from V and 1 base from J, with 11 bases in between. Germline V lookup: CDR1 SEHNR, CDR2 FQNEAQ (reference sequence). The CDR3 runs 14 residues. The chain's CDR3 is CASSTLTGNTEAFF. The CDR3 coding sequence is TGTGCCAGCAGCACCTTGACAGGGAACACTGAAGCTTTCTTT.

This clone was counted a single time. This CDR3 is CSASTGGPNEQFF. For the CDR3, the DNA is TGCAGTGCTAGTACCGGGGGGCCGAATGAGCAGTTCTTC. This chain connects TRBV20-1 to TRBJ2-1; maybe TRBD2 (7 bases). CDR1 DFQATT and CDR2 SNEGSKA come from the germline V gene (reference sequence). The CDR3 consists of 13 residues. V lost 3 bases, J lost 7 bases, and 13 bases lay in between.

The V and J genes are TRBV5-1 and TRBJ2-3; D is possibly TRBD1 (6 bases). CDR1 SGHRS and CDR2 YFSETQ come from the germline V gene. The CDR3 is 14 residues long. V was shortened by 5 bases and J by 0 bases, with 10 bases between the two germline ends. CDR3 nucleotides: TGCGCCAGCAGTCTAGGACAGAGCACAGATACGCAGTATTTT. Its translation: CASSLGQSTDTQYF.